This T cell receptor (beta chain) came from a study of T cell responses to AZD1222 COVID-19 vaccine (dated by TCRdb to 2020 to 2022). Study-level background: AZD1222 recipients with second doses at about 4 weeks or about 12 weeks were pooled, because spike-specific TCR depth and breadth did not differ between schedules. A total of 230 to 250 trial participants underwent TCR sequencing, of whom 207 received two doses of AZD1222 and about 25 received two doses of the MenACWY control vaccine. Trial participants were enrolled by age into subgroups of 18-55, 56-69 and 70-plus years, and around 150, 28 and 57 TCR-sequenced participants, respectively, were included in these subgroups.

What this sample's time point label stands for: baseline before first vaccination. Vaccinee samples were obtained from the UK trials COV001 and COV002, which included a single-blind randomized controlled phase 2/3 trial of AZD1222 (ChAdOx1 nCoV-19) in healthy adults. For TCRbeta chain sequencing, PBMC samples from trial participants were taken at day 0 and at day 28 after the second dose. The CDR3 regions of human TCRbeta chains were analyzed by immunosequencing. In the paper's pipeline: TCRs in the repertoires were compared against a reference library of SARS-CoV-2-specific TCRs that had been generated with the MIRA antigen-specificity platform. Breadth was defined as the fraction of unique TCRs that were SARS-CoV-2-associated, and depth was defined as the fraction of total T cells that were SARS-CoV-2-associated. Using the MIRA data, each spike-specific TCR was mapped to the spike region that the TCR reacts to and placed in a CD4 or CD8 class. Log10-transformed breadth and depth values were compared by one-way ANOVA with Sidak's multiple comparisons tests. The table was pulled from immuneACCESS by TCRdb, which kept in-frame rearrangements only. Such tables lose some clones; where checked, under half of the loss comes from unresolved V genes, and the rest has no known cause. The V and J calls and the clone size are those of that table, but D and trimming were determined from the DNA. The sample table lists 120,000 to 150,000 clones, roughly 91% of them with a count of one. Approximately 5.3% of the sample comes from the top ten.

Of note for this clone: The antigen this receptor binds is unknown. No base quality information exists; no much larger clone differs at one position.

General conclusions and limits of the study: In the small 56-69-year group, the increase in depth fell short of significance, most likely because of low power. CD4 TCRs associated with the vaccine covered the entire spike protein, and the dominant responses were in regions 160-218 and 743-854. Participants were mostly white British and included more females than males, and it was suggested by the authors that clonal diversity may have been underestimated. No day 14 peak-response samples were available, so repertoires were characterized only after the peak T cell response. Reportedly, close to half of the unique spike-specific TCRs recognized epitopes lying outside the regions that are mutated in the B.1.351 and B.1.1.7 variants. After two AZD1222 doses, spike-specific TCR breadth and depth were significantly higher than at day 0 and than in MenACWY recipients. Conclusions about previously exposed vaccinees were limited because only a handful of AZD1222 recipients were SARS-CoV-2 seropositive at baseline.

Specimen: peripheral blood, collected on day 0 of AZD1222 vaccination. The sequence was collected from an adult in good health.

The CDR3 reads as follows: CASSLEQLAATEQYF. The DNA sequence follows: TGTGCCAGCAGCTTAGAACAGCTAGCGGCCACAGAGCAGTACTTC. The chain uses TRBV11-2 and TRBJ2-7, with 7 central nucleotides matching TRBD2. Including the terminal cysteine and phenylalanine, the CDR3 comprises 15 residues. Only the CDR3 DNA is retained, 45 bases long and in frame from the first base. V lost 0 bases and J lost 7 bases, and the count of bases not matched to a germline gene is 9. CDR1 and CDR2, looked up from the germline V gene, are SGHAT and FQNNGV.